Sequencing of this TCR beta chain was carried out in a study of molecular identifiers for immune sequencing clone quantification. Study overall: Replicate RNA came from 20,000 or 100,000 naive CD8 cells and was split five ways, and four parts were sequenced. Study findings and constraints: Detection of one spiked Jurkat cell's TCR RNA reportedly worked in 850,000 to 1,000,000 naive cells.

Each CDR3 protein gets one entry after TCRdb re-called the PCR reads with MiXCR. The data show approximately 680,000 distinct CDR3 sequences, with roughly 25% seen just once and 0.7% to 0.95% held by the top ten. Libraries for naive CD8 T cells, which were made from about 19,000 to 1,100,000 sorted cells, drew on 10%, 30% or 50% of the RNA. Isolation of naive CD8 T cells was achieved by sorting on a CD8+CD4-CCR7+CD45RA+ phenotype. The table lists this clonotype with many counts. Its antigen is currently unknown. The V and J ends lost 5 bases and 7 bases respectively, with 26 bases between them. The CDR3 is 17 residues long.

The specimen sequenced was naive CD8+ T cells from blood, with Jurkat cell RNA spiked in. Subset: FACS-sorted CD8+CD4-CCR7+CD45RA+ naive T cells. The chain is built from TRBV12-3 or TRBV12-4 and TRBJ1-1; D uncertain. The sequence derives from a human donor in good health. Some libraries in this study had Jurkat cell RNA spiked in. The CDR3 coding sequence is TGTGCCAGCAGTCACTTACGCGACACCGCAAGGCTAGGTGAAGCTTTCTTT. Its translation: CASSHLRDTARLGEAFF.